This T cell receptor beta chain appears in the sequencing data of a study of T cell repertoires in cytomegalovirus infection. There are a few counts of this clonotype. Germline V CDR1 and CDR2: SGHVS, FQNEAQ. J was trimmed by 6 bases and V by 5 bases; bases with no gene match: 15. There are 16 residues in the CDR3. TCRdb analysed the reads with MiXCR anew, one entry per CDR3 protein. The table has some 180,000 distinct CDR3 sequences, approximately 19% seen once. The chain combines TRBV7-8 with TRBJ2-7; 8 bases align to TRBD1. The receptor's source is a human donor in good health (CMV status not recorded). Some clones in this sample may be carry-over from other donors' samples. Material: PBMCs. The DNA of the CDR3 is TGTGCCAGCAGCCCTCGGACAGGGAGTAGGGTTTCCGAGCAGTACTTC. Residues: CASSPRTGSRVSEQYF.